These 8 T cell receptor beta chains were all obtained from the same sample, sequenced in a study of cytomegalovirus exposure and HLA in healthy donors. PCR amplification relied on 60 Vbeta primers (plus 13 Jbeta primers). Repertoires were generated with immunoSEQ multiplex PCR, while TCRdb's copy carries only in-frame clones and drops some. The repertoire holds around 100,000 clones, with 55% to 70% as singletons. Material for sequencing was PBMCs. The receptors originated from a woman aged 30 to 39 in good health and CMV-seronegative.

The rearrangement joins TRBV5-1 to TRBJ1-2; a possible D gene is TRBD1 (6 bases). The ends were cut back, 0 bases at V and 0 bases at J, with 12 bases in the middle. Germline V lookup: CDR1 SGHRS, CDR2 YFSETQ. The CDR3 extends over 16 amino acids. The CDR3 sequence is CASSLGGSGANYGYTF. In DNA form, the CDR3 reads TGCGCCAGCAGCTTGGGAGGGTCAGGGGCTAACTATGGCTACACCTTC.

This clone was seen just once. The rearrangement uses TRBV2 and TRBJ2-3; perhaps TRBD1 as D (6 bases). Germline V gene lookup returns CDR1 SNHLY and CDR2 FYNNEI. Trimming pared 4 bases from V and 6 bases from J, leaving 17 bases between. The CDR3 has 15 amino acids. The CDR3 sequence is CASSVGYSGVDTQYF. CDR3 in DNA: TGTGCCAGCAGTGTTGGATACTCAGGGGTTGATACGCAGTATTTT.

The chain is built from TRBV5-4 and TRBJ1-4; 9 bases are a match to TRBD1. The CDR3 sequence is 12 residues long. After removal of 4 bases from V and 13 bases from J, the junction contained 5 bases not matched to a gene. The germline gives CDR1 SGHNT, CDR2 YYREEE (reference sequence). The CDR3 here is CASSAQGQGLFF. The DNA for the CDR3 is TGTGCCAGCAGCGCCCAGGGACAGGGACTGTTTTTT.

The CDR3, as DNA: TGTGCCAGCAGTGAGGATACAGGGTTGGGGACCCAGTACTTC. Amino acids: CASSEDTGLGTQYF. This rearrangement joins TRBV6-1 to TRBJ2-5; the D gene is possibly TRBD1 (6 bases). Trimming removed 3 bases from V and 7 bases from J, with 15 bases in between. Germline V CDR1 and CDR2: MNHNS, SASEGT. The length of the CDR3 is 14 residues.

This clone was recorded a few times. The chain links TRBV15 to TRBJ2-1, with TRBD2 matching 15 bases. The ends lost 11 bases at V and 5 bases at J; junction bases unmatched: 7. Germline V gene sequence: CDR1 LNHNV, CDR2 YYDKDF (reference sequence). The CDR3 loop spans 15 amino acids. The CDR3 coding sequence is TGTGCCTCACGGACTAGCGGGAGGGCCGACAATGAGCAGTTCTTC. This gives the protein CASRTSGRADNEQFF.

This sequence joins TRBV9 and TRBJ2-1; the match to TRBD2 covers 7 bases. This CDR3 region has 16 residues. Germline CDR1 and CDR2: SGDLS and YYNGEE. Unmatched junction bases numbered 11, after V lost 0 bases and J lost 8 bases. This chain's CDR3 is CASSVDAGGSGYEQFF. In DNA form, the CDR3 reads TGTGCCAGCAGCGTAGATGCCGGCGGGAGTGGGTATGAGCAGTTCTTC.

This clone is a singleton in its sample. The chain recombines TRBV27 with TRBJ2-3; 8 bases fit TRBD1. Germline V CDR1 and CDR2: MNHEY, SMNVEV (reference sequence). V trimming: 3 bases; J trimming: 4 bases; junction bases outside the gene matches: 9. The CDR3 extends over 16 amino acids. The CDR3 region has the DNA TGTGCCAGCAGTTTGTGGACAGGGAGAGGAGCAGATACGCAGTATTTT. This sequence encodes CASSLWTGRGADTQYF.

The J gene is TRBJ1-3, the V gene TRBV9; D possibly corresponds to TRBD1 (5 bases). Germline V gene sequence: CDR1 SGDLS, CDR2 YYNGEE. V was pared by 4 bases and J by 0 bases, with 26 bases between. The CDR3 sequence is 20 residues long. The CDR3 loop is CASSRIGGGEPENSGNTIYF. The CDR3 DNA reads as TGTGCCAGCAGCCGAATCGGGGGAGGGGAACCTGAAAACTCTGGAAACACCATATATTTT.